The 10 T cell receptor beta chains listed next were all sequenced from one sample in a study of T-cell reconstitution after alpha-beta-depleted transplantation in children. A TCRbeta library incorporating unique molecular identifiers was prepared. TCRdb re-called the PCR reads through MiXCR, storing one row per CDR3 protein. The data show 450,000 to 600,000 distinct CDR3 sequences, over 9.5% seen once. Sequences were derived from PBMCs, sampled before TCRalphabeta/CD19-depleted stem cell transplant. The receptors shown here come from a child aged 2 to 10 with inherited bone marrow failure, due to receive a stem cell transplant.

This clonotype came up many times. V usage is TRBV10-2 and J usage is TRBJ2-2, with D perhaps matching TRBD1 (5 bases). Trimming removed 6 bases at V and 2 bases at J, with 10 bases between. CDR1 is WSHSY and CDR2 is SAAADI in the germline V gene. The CDR3 runs 14 residues. In DNA form, the CDR3 reads TGCGCCAGCAGGTCAGGGCGAAACACCGGGGAGCTGTTTTTT. Amino acid sequence: CASRSGRNTGELFF.

This clonotype was seen many times. The chain employs TRBV29-1 and TRBJ1-2; D gene uncertain. This CDR3 contains 11 residues. Per germline, CDR1 SQVTM and CDR2 ANQGSEA. V lost 4 bases and J lost 2, with 5 bases in between. The DNA of the CDR3 is TGCAGCGTTGTCGAGAACTATGGCTACACCTTC. Translated: CSVVENYGYTF.

This clonotype occurred a few times. This sequence joins TRBV20-1 and TRBJ2-3, with TRBD2 matching 7 bases. Germline assignment: CDR1 DFQATT and CDR2 SNEGSKA (reference sequence). The trim removed 2 bases at V and 3 bases at J, leaving 5 bases unmatched. This CDR3 is built from 14 residues. CDR3 DNA: TGCAGTGCTAGACCCAGCGGGATAACAGATACGCAGTATTTT. Encoded protein: CSARPSGITDTQYF.

This clonotype was observed many times. The V gene is TRBV27, the J gene TRBJ1-6; unclear D gene. Trimming shortened V by 1 base and J by 4 bases, and 8 bases separated the two germline ends. CDR3 length equals 15 residues. Germline V lookup: CDR1 MNHEY, CDR2 SMNVEV (reference sequence). The CDR3 DNA is TGTGCCAGCAGTTTATTCGGATTTTATAATTCACCCCTCCACTTT. Amino acids: CASSLFGFYNSPLHF.

CDR3 coding DNA: TGCGCCAGCAGCCTTGGGGCCGGCAGAGACCGACTAGCGCCCACCTACGAGCAGTACTTC. It is translated as CASSLGAGRDRLAPTYEQYF. The V call is TRBV5-1, the J call TRBJ2-7, with 8 bases lining up with TRBD2. V was pared by 4 bases and J by 2 bases, with 23 bases of the junction left unmatched. Germline lookup yields CDR1 SGHRS and CDR2 YFSETQ. The CDR3 contains 20 residues.

The V call is TRBV29-1, the J call TRBJ2-1; 9 bases are shared with TRBD2. The germline CDR1 and CDR2 sequences are SQVTM and ANQGSEA. V gave up 6 bases and J gave up 4 bases; unmatched junction bases: 10. This CDR3 comprises 15 residues. CDR3 coding DNA: TGCAGCGTAGCCGGGACTAGCCCCTTGTACAATGAGCAGTTCTTC. Its protein is CSVAGTSPLYNEQFF.

Ten or more counts support this clonotype. The rearrangement joins TRBV10-3 to TRBJ2-3; 14 bases are shared with TRBD2. This CDR3 region has 16 residues. With 10 bases clipped from V and 2 bases from J, the junction kept 8 bases outside the gene matches. Per the germline V gene, CDR1 is ENHRY and CDR2 is SYGVKD. CDR3 nucleotide sequence: TGTGCCAGAGGGACTAGCGGGAGTCGGGCCACAGATACGCAGTATTTT. Protein product: CARGTSGSRATDTQYF.

The rearrangement uses TRBV5-1 and TRBJ1-6; D is perhaps TRBD1 (6 bases). The V and J ends lost 4 bases and 0 bases respectively, with 11 bases between them. The CDR3 contains 16 residues. The germline V gene encodes CDR1 SGHRS and CDR2 YFSETQ. CDR3 bases: TGCGCCAGCAGCCGGACAGCGAGCTCCTATAATTCACCCCTCCACTTT. Protein sequence: CASSRTASSYNSPLHF. Combining the CDR3 with reference TRBV5-1 and TRBJ1-6 gives the whole variable domain KAGVTQTPRYLIKTRGQQVTLSCSPISGHRSVSWYQQTPGQGLQFLFEYFSETQRNKGNFPGRFSGRQFSNSRSEMNVSTLELGDSALYLCASSRTASSYNSPLHFGNGTRLTVT.

At least ten counts were recorded for this clonotype. J is TRBJ2-1 and V is TRBV24-1, with 10 positions matching TRBD2. Germline CDR1 reads KGHDR; CDR2 reads SFDVKD. The V and J ends lost 3 bases and 0 bases, in that order; junction bases with no gene match: 4. This CDR3 is 17 amino acids long. As DNA, the CDR3 is TGTGCCACCAGTGATCCCCGACTAGCGGGCTCCTACAATGAGCAGTTCTTC. It codes for CATSDPRLAGSYNEQFF.

This chain connects TRBV6-6 to TRBJ2-1; 8 bases line up with TRBD1. Per the germline V gene, CDR1 is MNHNY and CDR2 is SVGAGI (reference sequence). This CDR3 has 13 residues. V lost 5 bases and J lost 14; bases outside the gene matches: 11. CDR3 residues: CASSARTGNGEFF. CDR3 DNA sequence: TGTGCCAGCAGTGCCCGGACAGGGAATGGTGAGTTCTTC.